This paragraph reports one TCR beta chain. The data derive from a study of blood T cell repertoires in COVID-19. In germline, CDR1 is MNHEY, CDR2 SVGAGI. The CDR3 is made up of 14 amino acids. V gave up 4 bases and J gave up 2 bases, with 12 bases separating them. Sequenced by immunoSEQ multiplex PCR; TCRdb stores in-frame clones only, minus some. The repertoire includes about 240,000 clones, approximately 78% of them detected once, and around 12% sits in the top ten. This receptor was identified in a woman aged 55 to 70 with active or convalescent COVID-19. The rearrangement uses TRBV6-5 and TRBJ2-7; D might be TRBD2 (5 bases). Material for sequencing was peripheral blood. This CDR3 is CASSSTTPPYEQYF. The CDR3 bases are TGTGCCAGCAGTTCGACTACCCCTCCCTACGAGCAGTACTTC.